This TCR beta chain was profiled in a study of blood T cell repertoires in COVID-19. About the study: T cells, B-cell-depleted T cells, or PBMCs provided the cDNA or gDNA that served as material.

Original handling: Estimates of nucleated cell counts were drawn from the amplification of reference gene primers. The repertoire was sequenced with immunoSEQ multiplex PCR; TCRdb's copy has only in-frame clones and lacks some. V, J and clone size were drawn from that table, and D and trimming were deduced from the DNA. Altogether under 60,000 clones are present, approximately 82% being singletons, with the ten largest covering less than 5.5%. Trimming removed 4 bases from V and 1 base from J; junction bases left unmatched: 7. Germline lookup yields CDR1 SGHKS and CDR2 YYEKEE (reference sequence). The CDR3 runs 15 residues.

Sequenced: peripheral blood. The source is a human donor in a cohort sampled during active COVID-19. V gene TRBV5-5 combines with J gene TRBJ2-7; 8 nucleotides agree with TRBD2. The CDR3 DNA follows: TGTGCCAGCAGCCCCGCGGGGGGACTGTCCTACGAGCAGTACTTC. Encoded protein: CASSPAGGLSYEQYF.